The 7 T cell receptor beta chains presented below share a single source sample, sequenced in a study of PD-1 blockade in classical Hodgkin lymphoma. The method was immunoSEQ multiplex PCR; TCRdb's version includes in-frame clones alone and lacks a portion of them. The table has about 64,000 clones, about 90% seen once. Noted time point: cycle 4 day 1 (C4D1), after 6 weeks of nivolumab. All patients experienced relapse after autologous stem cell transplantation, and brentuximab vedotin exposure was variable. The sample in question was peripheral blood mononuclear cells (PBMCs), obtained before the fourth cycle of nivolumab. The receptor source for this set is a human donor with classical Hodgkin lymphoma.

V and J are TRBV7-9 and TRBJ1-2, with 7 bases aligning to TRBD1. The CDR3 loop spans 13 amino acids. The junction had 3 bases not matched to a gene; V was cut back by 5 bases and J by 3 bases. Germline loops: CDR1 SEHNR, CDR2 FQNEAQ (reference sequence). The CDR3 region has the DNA TGTGCCAGCAGCATTGGGACAGACTATGGCTACACCTTC. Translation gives CASSIGTDYGYTF.

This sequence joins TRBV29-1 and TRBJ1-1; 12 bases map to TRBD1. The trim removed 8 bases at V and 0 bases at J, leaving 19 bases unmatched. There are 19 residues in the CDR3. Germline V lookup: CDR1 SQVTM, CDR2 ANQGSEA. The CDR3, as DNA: TGCAGCAGAACCCCCCGGGACAGGGGGCGCGGAGGAATGAACACTGAAGCTTTCTTT. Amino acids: CSRTPRDRGRGGMNTEAFF.

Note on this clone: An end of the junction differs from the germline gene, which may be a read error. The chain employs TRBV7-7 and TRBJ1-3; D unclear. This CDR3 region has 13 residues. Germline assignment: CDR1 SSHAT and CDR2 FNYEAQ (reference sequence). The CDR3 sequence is CASSLAPGDTIYF. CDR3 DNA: TGTGCTAGCAGCTTAGCGCCCGGCGACACCATATATTTT.

DNA for the CDR3: TGCGCCAGCAGTGGATGGGCAGGGGGCGGCACTGAAGCTTTCTTT. Translation gives CASSGWAGGGTEAFF. The genes are TRBV10-1 and TRBJ1-1, with 8 bases aligning to TRBD1. Germline V gives CDR1 WNHNN, CDR2 SYGVQD (reference sequence). V shed 4 bases, J shed 4 bases, and the junction held 8 bases outside the gene matches. There are 15 residues in the CDR3.

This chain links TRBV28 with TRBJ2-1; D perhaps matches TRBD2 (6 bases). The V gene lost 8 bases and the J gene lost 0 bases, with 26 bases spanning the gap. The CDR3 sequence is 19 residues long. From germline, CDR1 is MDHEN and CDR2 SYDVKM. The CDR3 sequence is CASGGVTGGFRSSYNEQFF. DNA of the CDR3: TGTGCCAGCGGCGGCGTTACCGGGGGTTTTCGGAGCTCCTACAATGAGCAGTTCTTC.

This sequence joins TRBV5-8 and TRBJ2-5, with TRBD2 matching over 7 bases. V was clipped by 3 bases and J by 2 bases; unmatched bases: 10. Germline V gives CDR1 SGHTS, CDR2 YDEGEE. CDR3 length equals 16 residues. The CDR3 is CASSWGEGLLQETQYF. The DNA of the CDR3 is TGTGCCAGCAGCTGGGGGGAGGGACTTTTGCAAGAGACCCAGTACTTC.

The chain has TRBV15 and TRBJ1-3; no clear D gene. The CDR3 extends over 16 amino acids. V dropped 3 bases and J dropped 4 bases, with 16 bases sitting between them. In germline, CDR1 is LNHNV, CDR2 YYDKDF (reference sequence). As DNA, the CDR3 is TGTGCCACCAGCAGTCTTACCGGGGTGGGCGGAAACACCATATATTTT. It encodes CATSSLTGVGGNTIYF.